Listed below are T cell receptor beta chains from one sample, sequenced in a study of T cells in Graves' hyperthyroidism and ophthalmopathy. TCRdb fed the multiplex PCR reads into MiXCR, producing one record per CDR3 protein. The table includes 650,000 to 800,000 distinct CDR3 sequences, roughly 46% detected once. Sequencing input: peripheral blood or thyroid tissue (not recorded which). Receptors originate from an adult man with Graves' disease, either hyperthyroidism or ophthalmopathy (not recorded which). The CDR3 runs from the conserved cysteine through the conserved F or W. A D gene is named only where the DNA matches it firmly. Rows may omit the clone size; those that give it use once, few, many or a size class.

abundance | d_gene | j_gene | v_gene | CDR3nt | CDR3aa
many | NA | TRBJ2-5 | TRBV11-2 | TGTGCCAGCAGCTCGGACCCACCGCAGAACCAGTACTTC | CASSSDPPQNQYF
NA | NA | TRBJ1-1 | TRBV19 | TGTGCCAGTAGCAAGGGGAGGGAATACACTGAAGCTTTCTTT | CASSKGREYTEAFF
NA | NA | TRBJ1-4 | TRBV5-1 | TGCGCCAGCAGAGACGGGCCATCGGCACTGAATGAAAAACTGTTTTTT | CASRDGPSALNEKLFF
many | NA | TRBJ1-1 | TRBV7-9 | TGTGCCAGCACGCCTTCAGGGTCTGGCACTGAAGCTTTCTTT | CASTPSGSGTEAFF
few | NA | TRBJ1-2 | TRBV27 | TGCGCCAGCAAGCTCCCCCCGGGGGTCGGCTACACCTTC | CASKLPPGVGYTF
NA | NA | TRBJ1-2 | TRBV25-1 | TGTGCCAGCAGGCCGGTGGGCGGATCCTATGGCTACACCTTC | CASRPVGGSYGYTF
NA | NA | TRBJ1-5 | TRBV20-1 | TGCAGTGCCACGGACGGGCCGAGCAATCAGCCCCAGCATTTT | CSATDGPSNQPQHF
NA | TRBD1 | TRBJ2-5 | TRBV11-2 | TGTGCCAGCAGCTTGGACAGGGGGTTGTACGAGACCCAGTACTTC | CASSLDRGLYETQYF
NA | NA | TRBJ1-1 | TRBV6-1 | TGTGCCAGCAGTGGTCTGGGCACTGAAGCTTTCTTT | CASSGLGTEAFF
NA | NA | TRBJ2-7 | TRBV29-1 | TGCAGCGTTGGGGGGCTGGGCGAGCAGTACTTC | CSVGGLGEQYF
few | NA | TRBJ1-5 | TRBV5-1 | TGCGCCAGCAGCTTGGGGGGACAAATGGGTCAGCCCCAGCATTTT | CASSLGGQMGQPQHF
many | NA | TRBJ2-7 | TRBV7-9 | TGTGCCAGCAGCCAATCAGGATACGAGCAGTACTTC | CASSQSGYEQYF
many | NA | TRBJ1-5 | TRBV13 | TGTGCCAGCAGCTTAGGCCGTACGGGCCCTCAACCCCAGCATTTT | CASSLGRTGPQPQHF